The clone carrying this T cell receptor (beta chain) appeared many times. The antigen is unknown. Unique molecular identifiers tagged individual cDNA molecules. TCRdb re-called the 5' RACE reads through MiXCR, storing one row per CDR3 protein. Among 40,000 to 60,000 distinct CDR3 sequences, about 4.2% were seen once, and the ten largest hold around 6%. Trimming at V came to 6 bases and at J to 7 bases, leaving 12 bases not matched to a gene. The germline V gene has CDR1 MNHNY and CDR2 SVGAGI (reference sequence). CDR3 length: 16 residues. The sample originates from a study of early T cells in non-severe SARS-CoV-2 infection. About the study: From unsorted whole blood, bulk RNA was sequenced, and the chains remained unpaired.

General observations from the study: Matches to VDJdb favored anti-spike CD8 responses and missed private and CD4 specificities.

This receptor was taken from an adult who was a healthcare worker with PCR-confirmed SARS-CoV-2 infection or an uninfected control (not recorded which). The sample consisted of whole blood. This chain uses TRBV6-6 with TRBJ1-6; TRBD1 aligns across 7 bases. The CDR3 reads CASSPSPGQQNSPLHF. The CDR3 DNA reads as TGTGCCAGCAGCCCCTCCCCGGGACAGCAGAATTCACCCCTCCACTTT.